Sequencing of this TCR beta chain was carried out in a study of blood T cell repertoires in COVID-19. Study-wide background: Some COVID-19 samples were acute and others convalescent; all came from the United States, Italy and Spain. T cells, B-cell-depleted T cells, or PBMCs supplied cDNA or gDNA.

Per germline, CDR1 MDHEN and CDR2 SYDVKM. Trimming took 2 bases from V and 5 from J; bases not matched to a gene: 12. The CDR3 consists of 19 residues. Authors' analysis steps: The authors estimated nucleated cell counts from reference gene primer amplification. Libraries were prepared by immunoSEQ multiplex PCR; TCRdb keeps only in-frame clonotypes and omits some of them. V and J calls plus clone size are reproduced from that table; the DNA served to infer D and trimming. The table records roughly 200,000 clones, around 83% of them present only once. The gene calls are TRBV28 and TRBJ2-2; TRBD2 matches at 12 bases. Sequencing was done on a sample of peripheral blood. This receptor was taken from a human donor in a cohort sampled during active COVID-19. The CDR3: CASSLGSLLAGGLTGELFF. The CDR3 DNA follows: TGTGCCAGCAGTTTAGGAAGCTTACTAGCGGGAGGTTTAACCGGGGAGCTGTTTTTT.